These T cell receptor beta chains were read from a single sample in a study of PD-1 blockade in classical Hodgkin lymphoma. TCRdb's copy holds only in-frame clones and misses some; the assay was immunoSEQ multiplex PCR. The data contain 4,000 or so clones, roughly three fifths of them singletons. The sample was CD8+ T cells from blood, taken before the fourth cycle of nivolumab. The receptors were sampled from a human donor with classical Hodgkin lymphoma. Each CDR3 is given without its conserved first and last residue. Each record gives: V gene, J gene, CDR3 protein.

v_gene: TRBV6-5; j_gene: TRBJ2-3; CDR3aa: ASITGTDTQY
v_gene: TRBV27; j_gene: TRBJ1-1; CDR3aa: ASSRTGQGMYEAF
v_gene: TRBV5-1; j_gene: TRBJ2-1; CDR3aa: ASSLSRHSGGDYNEQF
v_gene: TRBV7-8; j_gene: TRBJ2-2; CDR3aa: ASSLVSRSDPGELF
v_gene: TRBV7-2; j_gene: TRBJ1-1; CDR3aa: ASSLTGRGTEAF
v_gene: TRBV28; j_gene: TRBJ1-5; CDR3aa: ASSLHPGNSNQPQH
v_gene: TRBV11-3; j_gene: TRBJ2-4; CDR3aa: ASSLLCRGGLAKNIQY
v_gene: TRBV6-1; j_gene: TRBJ2-1; CDR3aa: ASSEDGDFYYNEQF
v_gene: TRBV4-1; j_gene: TRBJ2-1; CDR3aa: ASSQTSGGHNEQF
v_gene: TRBV19; j_gene: TRBJ1-2; CDR3aa: ASSGTVNYGYT
v_gene: TRBV6-5; j_gene: TRBJ2-3; CDR3aa: ASKGDTQY
v_gene: TRBV7-9; j_gene: TRBJ2-1; CDR3aa: ASSHTGHLAYNEQF
v_gene: TRBV4-1; j_gene: TRBJ1-2; CDR3aa: ASSVQGAGYGYT
v_gene: TRBV7-9; j_gene: TRBJ2-5; CDR3aa: ASSLNSGGQETQY
v_gene: TRBV13; j_gene: TRBJ2-7; CDR3aa: ASSSRAGTSDGYEQY
v_gene: TRBV5-1; j_gene: TRBJ1-3; CDR3aa: ASSLGDRSHGRTGVGNTIY
v_gene: TRBV7-3; j_gene: TRBJ2-1; CDR3aa: ASTLAGGGDEQF